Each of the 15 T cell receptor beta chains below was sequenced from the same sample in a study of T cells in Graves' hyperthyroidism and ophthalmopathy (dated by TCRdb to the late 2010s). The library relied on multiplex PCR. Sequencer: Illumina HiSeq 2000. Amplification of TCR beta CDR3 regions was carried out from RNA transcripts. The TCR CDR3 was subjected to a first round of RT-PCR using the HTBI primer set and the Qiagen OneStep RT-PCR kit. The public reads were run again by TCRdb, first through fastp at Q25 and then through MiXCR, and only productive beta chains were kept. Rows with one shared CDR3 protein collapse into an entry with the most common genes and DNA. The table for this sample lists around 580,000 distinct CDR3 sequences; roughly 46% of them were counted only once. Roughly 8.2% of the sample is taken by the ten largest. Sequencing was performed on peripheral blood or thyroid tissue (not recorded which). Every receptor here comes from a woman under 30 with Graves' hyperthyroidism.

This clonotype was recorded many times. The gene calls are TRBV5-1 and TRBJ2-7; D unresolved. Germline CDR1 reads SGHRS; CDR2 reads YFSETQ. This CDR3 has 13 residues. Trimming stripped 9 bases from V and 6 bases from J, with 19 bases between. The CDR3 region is CATSTAPLGEQYF. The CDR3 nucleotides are TGCGCCACCTCGACGGCCCCGCTGGGCGAGCAGTACTTC.

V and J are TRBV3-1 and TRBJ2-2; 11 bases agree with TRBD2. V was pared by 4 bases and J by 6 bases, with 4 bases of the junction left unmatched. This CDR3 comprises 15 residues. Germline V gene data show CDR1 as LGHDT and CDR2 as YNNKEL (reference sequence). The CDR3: CASSRLAGSSGELFF. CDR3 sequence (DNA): TGTGCCAGCAGCCGACTAGCGGGATCTTCCGGGGAGCTGTTTTTT.

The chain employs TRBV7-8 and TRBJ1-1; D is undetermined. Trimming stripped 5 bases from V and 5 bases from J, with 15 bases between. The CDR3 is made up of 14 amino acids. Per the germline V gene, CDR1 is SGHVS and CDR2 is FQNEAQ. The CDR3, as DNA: TGTGCCAGCAGCCTTCGACTAGCGGGGACTGAAGCTTTCTTT. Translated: CASSLRLAGTEAFF.

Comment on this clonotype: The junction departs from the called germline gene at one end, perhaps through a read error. The chain's CDR3 is CASSQGTSNQPQHF. The CDR3, as DNA: TGCGCCAGCAGCCAAGGCACCAGCAATCAGCCCCAGCATTTT. V and J are TRBV7-3 and TRBJ1-5; D is undetermined. CDR3 size: 14 residues. The germline CDR1 and CDR2 sequences are SGHTA and FQGTGA.

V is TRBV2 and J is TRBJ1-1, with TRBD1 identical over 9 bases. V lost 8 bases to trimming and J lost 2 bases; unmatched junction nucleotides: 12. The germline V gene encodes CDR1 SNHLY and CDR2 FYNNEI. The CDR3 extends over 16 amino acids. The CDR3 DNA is TGTGCCAGCTCACCAACGGGACAGGGCCTTAACACTGAAGCTTTCTTT. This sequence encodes CASSPTGQGLNTEAFF.

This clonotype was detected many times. CDR3 coding DNA: TGTGCCAGCAGTTACGGAGCCAGGGGGCGCGAGGGTGGCTACACCTTC. As protein: CASSYGARGREGGYTF. The chain couples TRBV6-5 to TRBJ1-2, with 8 bases that match TRBD1. This CDR3 region has 16 residues. Trimming cost V 2 bases and J 7 bases; bases outside gene matches: 12. The germline V gene encodes CDR1 MNHEY and CDR2 SVGAGI.

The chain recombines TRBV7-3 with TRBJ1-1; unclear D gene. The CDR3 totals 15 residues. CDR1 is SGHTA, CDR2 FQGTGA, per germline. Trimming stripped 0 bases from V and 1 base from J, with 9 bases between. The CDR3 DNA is TGTGCCAGCAGCTTAACCGGGTTGGCGAACACTGAAGCTTTCTTT. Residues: CASSLTGLANTEAFF.

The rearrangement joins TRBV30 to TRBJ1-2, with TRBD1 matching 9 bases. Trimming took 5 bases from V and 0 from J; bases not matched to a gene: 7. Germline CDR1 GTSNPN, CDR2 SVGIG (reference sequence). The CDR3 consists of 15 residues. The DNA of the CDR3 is TGTGCCTGGGAGAGGTGGACAGGGGCTAACTATGGCTACACCTTC. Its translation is CAWERWTGANYGYTF.

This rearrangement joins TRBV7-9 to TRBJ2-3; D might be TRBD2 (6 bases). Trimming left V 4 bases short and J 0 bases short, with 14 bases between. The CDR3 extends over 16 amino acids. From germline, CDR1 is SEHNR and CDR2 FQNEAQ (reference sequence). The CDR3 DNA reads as TGTGCCAGCAGCTCCCAGCGGGTTTCTAGCACAGATACGCAGTATTTT. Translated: CASSSQRVSSTDTQYF.

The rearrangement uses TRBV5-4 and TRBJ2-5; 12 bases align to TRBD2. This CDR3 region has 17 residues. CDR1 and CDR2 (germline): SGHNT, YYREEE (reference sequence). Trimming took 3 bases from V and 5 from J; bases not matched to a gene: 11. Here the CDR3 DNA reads TGTGCCAGCAGCTCTGAACTAGCGGGAGGTACCGGGGAGACCCAGTACTTC. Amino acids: CASSSELAGGTGETQYF.

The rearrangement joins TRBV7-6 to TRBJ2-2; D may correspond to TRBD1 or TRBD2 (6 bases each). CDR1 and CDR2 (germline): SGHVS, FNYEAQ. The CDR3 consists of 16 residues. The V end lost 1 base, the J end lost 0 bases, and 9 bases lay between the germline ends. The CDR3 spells CASSLGGTSNTGELFF. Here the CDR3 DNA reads TGTGCCAGCAGCTTAGGCGGGACATCGAACACCGGGGAGCTGTTTTTT.

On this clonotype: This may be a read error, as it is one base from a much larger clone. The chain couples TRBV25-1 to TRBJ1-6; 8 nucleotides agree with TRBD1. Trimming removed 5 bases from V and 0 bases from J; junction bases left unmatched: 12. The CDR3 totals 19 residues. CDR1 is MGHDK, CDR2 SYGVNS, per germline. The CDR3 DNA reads TGTGCCAGCAGTTACCGGAGGACAGGGCAGAACTCCTATAATTCACCCCTCCACTTT. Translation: CASSYRRTGQNSYNSPLHF.

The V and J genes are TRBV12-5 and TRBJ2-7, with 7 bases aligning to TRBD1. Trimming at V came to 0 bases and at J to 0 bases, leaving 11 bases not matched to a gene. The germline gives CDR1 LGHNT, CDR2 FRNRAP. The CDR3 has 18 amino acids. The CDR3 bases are TGTGCTAGTGGTTTGGTCGTTTTGGGCAGGGGGAGCTCCTACGAGCAGTACTTC. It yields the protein CASGLVVLGRGSSYEQYF.

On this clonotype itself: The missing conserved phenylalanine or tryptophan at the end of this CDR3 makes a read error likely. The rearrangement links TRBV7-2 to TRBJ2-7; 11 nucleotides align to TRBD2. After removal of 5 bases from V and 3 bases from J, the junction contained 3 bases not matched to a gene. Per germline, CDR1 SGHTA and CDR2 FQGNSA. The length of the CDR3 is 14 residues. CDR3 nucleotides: TGTGCCAGCAGCGTCACTAGCGGGAGCTACGAGCAGTACCTC. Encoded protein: CASSVTSGSYEQYL.

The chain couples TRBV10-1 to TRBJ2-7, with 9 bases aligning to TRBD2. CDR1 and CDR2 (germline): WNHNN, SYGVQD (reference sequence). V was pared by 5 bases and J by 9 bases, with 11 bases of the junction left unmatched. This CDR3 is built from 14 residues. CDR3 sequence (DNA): TGCGCCAGCAGTATCCTAGCGGGATACGATACGCAGTACTTC. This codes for CASSILAGYDTQYF.